Following are 17 T cell receptor beta chains from one sample sequenced in a study of T cell clones after liver transplantation. The protocol was immunoSEQ multiplex PCR, while the TCRdb copy is restricted to in-frame clones and leaves out a portion. Of roughly 80,000 clones in the sample, less than 90% were seen once. The sequencing here drew on CD4+ T cells from blood, taken at the 22-month timepoint. The source is a human patient who received a liver transplant. Some T cells may be transferred from the graft donor.

V and J are TRBV4-3 and TRBJ2-3, with 9 nucleotides matching TRBD2. With V trimmed by 4 bases and J by 6 bases, 8 bases remained unmatched. Germline V gives CDR1 LGHNA, CDR2 YSLEER. The CDR3 totals 15 residues. The CDR3 region is CASSPRGGAGDTQYF. CDR3 sequence (DNA): TGCGCCAGCAGCCCGCGCGGGGGGGCTGGGGATACGCAGTATTTT.

The genes are TRBV28 and TRBJ2-7; D is perhaps TRBD1 (8 bases). Looked up from germline, CDR1 is MDHEN and CDR2 is SYDVKM. The V end lost 3 bases, the J end lost 4 bases, and 25 bases lay between the germline ends. This CDR3 is 18 amino acids long. In DNA form, the CDR3 reads TGTGCCAGCAGTTTCCCACAGGGGGGGTGGACGAAATCTTACGAGCAGTACTTC. The encoded protein is CASSFPQGGWTKSYEQYF. Supplemented by reference TRBV28 and TRBJ2-7, the full variable domain reads DVKVTQSSRYLVKRTGEKVFLECVQDMDHENMFWYRQDPGLGLRLIYFSYDVKMKEKGDIPEGYSVSREKKERFSLILESASTNQTSMYLCASSFPQGGWTKSYEQYFGPGTRLTVT.

CDR3 in DNA: TGTGCCAGCAGCTTAGGTCCAGCTTATGGCTACACCTTC. Translating gives CASSLGPAYGYTF. V is TRBV7-2 and J is TRBJ1-2; no clear D gene. V lost 1 base to trimming and J lost 5 bases, with 8 bases between them. The CDR3 covers 13 residues. CDR1 is SGHTA and CDR2 is FQGNSA in the germline V gene.

The V and J genes are TRBV19 and TRBJ2-1, with a tentative D call TRBD1 (5 bases). Germline CDR1 LNHDA, CDR2 SQIVND (reference sequence). V was shortened by 3 bases and J by 6 bases, with 15 bases between the two germline ends. The CDR3 length is 15 residues. The CDR3 nucleotides read TGTGCCAGTAGTATCGGGTTACAGGCATTCAATGAGCAGTTCTTC. Its protein is CASSIGLQAFNEQFF.

The V gene is TRBV20-1, the J gene TRBJ2-5; D is perhaps TRBD1 or TRBD2 (6 bases each). Trimming took 6 bases from V and 4 from J, leaving 9 bases between them. The CDR3 length is 11 residues. Germline V gives CDR1 DFQATT, CDR2 SNEGSKA (reference sequence). CDR3 nucleotide sequence: TGCAGTGCGGAGGGGGTAGAGACCCAGTACTTC. It translates to CSAEGVETQYF.

The chain recombines TRBV4-3 with TRBJ2-3; 10 bases map to TRBD1. Germline V lookup: CDR1 LGHNA, CDR2 YSLEER. Unmatched junction bases numbered 9, after V lost 1 base and J lost 5 bases. The CDR3 sequence is 17 residues long. CDR3 protein: CASSQGATGGRGDTQYF. The CDR3 region has the DNA TGCGCCAGCAGCCAAGGTGCGACAGGGGGCCGTGGAGATACGCAGTATTTT.

J is TRBJ2-3 and V is TRBV4-3; D perhaps matches TRBD2 (6 bases). The CDR3 contains 18 residues. V gave up 1 base and J gave up 0 bases, with 17 bases separating them. Germline V gene data show CDR1 as LGHNA and CDR2 as YSLEER. This CDR3 reads CASSQADGTGTSTDTQYF. CDR3 nucleotide sequence: TGCGCCAGCAGCCAAGCAGACGGGACTGGGACTAGCACAGATACGCAGTATTTT.

The gene calls are TRBV5-1 and TRBJ2-1; the match to TRBD2 covers 9 bases. In germline, CDR1 is SGHRS, CDR2 YFSETQ. The length of the CDR3 is 16 residues. V lost 0 bases and J lost 4; bases outside the gene matches: 5. CDR3 sequence: CASSLASGDSYNEQFF. DNA for the CDR3: TGCGCCAGCAGCTTGGCTAGCGGGGACTCATACAATGAGCAGTTCTTC.

This chain uses TRBV27 with TRBJ2-3; 7 bases match TRBD2. Germline V CDR1 and CDR2: MNHEY, SMNVEV (reference sequence). J was trimmed by 7 bases and V by 3 bases; bases with no gene match: 10. The CDR3 extends over 15 amino acids. CDR3 in amino acids: CASSLEGGVYYTQYF. The CDR3 region has the DNA TGTGCCAGCAGTTTGGAGGGAGGGGTTTATTATACGCAGTATTTT.

A word on this clone: One end of the junction fails to match germline, which may point to a read error. The chain carries TRBV7-7 and TRBJ2-5; 10 positions agree with TRBD2. The CDR3 spans 15 residues. CDR1 is SSHAT, CDR2 FNYEAQ, per germline (reference sequence). The CDR3 region has the DNA TGTGCTAGCAGCTTGCAAGCGGGAGGGCCAGAGACCCAGTACTTC. Protein sequence: CASSLQAGGPETQYF.

The chain links TRBV7-3 to TRBJ2-1; 9 positions match TRBD2. Germline values: CDR1 SGHTA, CDR2 FQGTGA. The CDR3 contains 15 residues. Trimming cost V 5 bases and J 6 bases; bases outside gene matches: 8. In nucleotides, the CDR3 is TGTGCCAGCAGCAAAGCGGGAGGCCCCCCCAATGAGCAGTTCTTC. Residues: CASSKAGGPPNEQFF.

This sequence joins TRBV7-9 and TRBJ2-7, with 7 bases matching TRBD2. The CDR3 is 15 amino acids. CDR1 is SEHNR and CDR2 is FQNEAQ in the germline V gene (reference sequence). Trimming removed 2 bases from V and 0 bases from J; junction bases left unmatched: 4. The CDR3 protein is CASSLRRGDSYEQYF. The CDR3 region has the DNA TGTGCCAGCAGCTTAAGACGGGGGGACTCCTACGAGCAGTACTTC.

The V call is TRBV5-4, the J call TRBJ2-1, with 13 bases fitting TRBD2. After removal of 4 bases from V and 9 bases from J, the junction contained 16 bases not matched to a gene. Germline loops: CDR1 SGHNT, CDR2 YYREEE (reference sequence). The CDR3 loop spans 18 amino acids. The CDR3: CASSPSLGLAGESSEQFF. CDR3 DNA: TGTGCCAGCAGCCCTTCATTAGGACTAGCGGGAGAATCTAGTGAGCAGTTCTTC.

This clone came up a few times. The chain uses TRBV7-3 and TRBJ2-1, with D possibly TRBD2 on 6 matching bases. The germline V and J ends were trimmed by 3 bases and 10 bases, with 13 bases remaining between them. Per germline, CDR1 SGHTA and CDR2 FQGTGA. The CDR3 loop spans 13 amino acids. The chain's CDR3 is CASSFDGGREQFF. The CDR3 DNA follows: TGTGCCAGCAGCTTTGACGGGGGAAGAGAGCAGTTCTTC.

CDR3 nucleotide sequence: TGTGCCAGCAGCTTAGTTTCTGGCTCTGGAAACACCATATATTTT. This codes for CASSLVSGSGNTIYF. The gene calls are TRBV7-2 and TRBJ1-3; D gene uncertain. Germline V gene sequence: CDR1 SGHTA, CDR2 FQGNSA. CDR3 size: 15 residues. V dropped 1 base and J dropped 0 bases, with 7 bases sitting between them.

The chain recombines TRBV11-2 with TRBJ2-1; D is uncertain. Germline-derived CDR1 and CDR2 are SGHAT and FQNNGV. Trimming took 0 bases from V and 5 from J, leaving 8 bases between them. The CDR3 has 14 residues. CDR3 sequence: CASSLDRVHNEQFF. The CDR3 region has the DNA TGTGCCAGCAGCTTAGATCGGGTACACAATGAGCAGTTCTTC.

This chain joins TRBV5-6 and TRBJ1-2; a possible D gene is TRBD1 (5 bases). Trimming removed 4 bases at V and 0 bases at J, with 13 bases between. CDR1 is SGHDT and CDR2 is YYEEEE in the germline V gene. The CDR3 consists of 15 residues. DNA for the CDR3: TGTGCCAGCAGCACCATCAGGGATGCTAACTATGGCTACACCTTC. Translated, it gives CASSTIRDANYGYTF.